The sequence of this TCR beta chain was determined in a study of blood T cell repertoires in COVID-19. Study information: T cells, B-cell-depleted T cells, or PBMCs supplied cDNA or gDNA.

In the original processing: The authors estimated nucleated cell counts from reference gene primer amplification. The repertoire was sequenced with immunoSEQ multiplex PCR; TCRdb's copy has only in-frame clones and lacks some. The V and J calls and clone size were taken over from that table, and D and trimming were inferred from the DNA. This sample has roughly 59,000 clones, with about 81% found just once. The CDR3 has 14 residues. CDR1 and CDR2 from the germline V gene are SGHTA and FQGNSA. The V segment lost 1 base and the J segment 8 bases; nucleotides outside the gene matches: 3. The receptor's source is a man older than 75 with acute or convalescent COVID-19. Sequencing input: peripheral blood. The gene calls are TRBV7-2 and TRBJ1-4; 8 bases align to TRBD1. CDR3 residues: CASSLGGQDEKLFF. The CDR3 DNA reads TGTGCCAGCAGCTTAGGGGGACAGGACGAAAAACTGTTTTTT.